The T cell receptor beta chain described here comes from a study of T-cell reconstitution after alpha-beta-depleted transplantation in children. Findings and caveats of the study: Expanded graft clones numbering several hundred reportedly gave rise to alpha-beta T cells about two months after transplant.

This clonotype was counted at least ten times. The antigen is unknown. The germline V and J ends were trimmed by 6 bases and 1 base, with 15 bases remaining between them. CDR3 length equals 15 residues. Germline CDR1 is SGHTA and CDR2 is FQGTGA. Molecular barcoding with unique molecular identifiers was used for the TCRbeta library. TCRdb recomputed calls from the PCR reads with MiXCR, one row per CDR3 protein. The sample has roughly 66,000 distinct CDR3 sequences, 4% to 5% seen once; the top ten hold 18%. This chain links TRBV7-3 with TRBJ1-1; D perhaps matches TRBD1 (6 bases). This receptor was taken from a boy in the first two years of life who had a stem cell transplant for acute myeloid leukemia, so the T cells may come from the graft donor. Specimen: PBMCs, mostly from graft donor cells, collected 180 days after TCRalphabeta/CD19-depleted stem cell transplant. CDR3 region: CASSPVGGANTEAFF. CDR3 sequence (DNA): TGTGCCAGCAGTCCCGTGGGGGGGGCGAACACTGAAGCTTTCTTT. The full variable domain, its missing parts supplied by reference TRBV7-3 and TRBJ1-1, is GAGVSQTPSNKVTEKGKYVELRCDPISGHTALYWYRQSLGQGPEFLIYFQGTGAADDSGLPNDRFFAVRPEGSVSTLKIQRTERGDSAVYLCASSPVGGANTEAFFGQGTRLTVV.